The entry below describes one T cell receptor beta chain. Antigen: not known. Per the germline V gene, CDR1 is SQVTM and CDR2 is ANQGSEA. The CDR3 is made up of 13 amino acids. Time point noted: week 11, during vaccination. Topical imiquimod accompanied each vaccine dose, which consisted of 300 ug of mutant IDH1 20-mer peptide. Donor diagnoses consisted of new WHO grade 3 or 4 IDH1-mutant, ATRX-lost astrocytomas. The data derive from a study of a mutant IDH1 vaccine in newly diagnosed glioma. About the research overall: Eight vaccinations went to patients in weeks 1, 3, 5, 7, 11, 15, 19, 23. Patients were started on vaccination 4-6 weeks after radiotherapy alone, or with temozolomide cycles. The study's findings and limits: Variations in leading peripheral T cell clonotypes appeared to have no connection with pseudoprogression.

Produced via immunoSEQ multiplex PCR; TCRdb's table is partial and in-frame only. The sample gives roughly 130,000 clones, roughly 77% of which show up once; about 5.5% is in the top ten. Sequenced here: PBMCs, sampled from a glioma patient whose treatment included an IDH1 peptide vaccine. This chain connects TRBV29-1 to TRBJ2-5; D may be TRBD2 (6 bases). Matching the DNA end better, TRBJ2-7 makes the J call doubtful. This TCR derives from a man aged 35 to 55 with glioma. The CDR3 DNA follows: TGCAGCGTTTCAAGCGGGCTAGCCTACGAGCAGTACTTC. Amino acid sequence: CSVSSGLAYEQYF.